The clone carrying this T cell receptor beta chain has at least ten counts. The antigen remains unidentified. The sample originates from a study of metastatic and nonmetastatic thyroid tumors. As for the study in general: Both malignant and benign thyroid patients supplied peripheral blood and tumor or nodule tissue samples, across which the repertoires of these patients were then compared. Points from the study as a whole: According to reports, the diversity of TCR beta was significantly higher in malignant thyroid tumors than in benign nodules, and this held in both blood and tumor samples.

Every patient underwent thyroid surgery untreated. Authors' methods: CDR3 was compared across clinicopathological groups, and the resulting differences were used to build a distant-metastasis classifier for papillary thyroid cancer. With MiXCR, TCRdb reprocessed the PCR reads. These V and J calls derive from TCRdb rather than the authors' analysis. The sample lists 20,000 to 25,000 clones; approximately 30% were seen once. Sequencing was performed on tumor tissue. The source is a female donor with papillary thyroid cancer or a benign thyroid nodule (not recorded which). Some clones in this sample may be carry-over from other donors' samples.

CDR3 in DNA: TGTGCCAGCAGTGAATCAGCGGACGCTAATGAAAAACTGTTTTTT. It encodes CASSESADANEKLFF. The gene calls are TRBV6-4 and TRBJ1-4; D unclear. Per the germline V gene, CDR1 is MRHNA and CDR2 is SNTAGT. The CDR3 is 15 amino acids. V lost 3 bases and J lost 3, with 11 bases in between.